Described below is a single TCR beta chain sequence and its context. The protocol was immunoSEQ multiplex PCR, while the TCRdb copy is restricted to in-frame clones and leaves out a portion. The sample comprises fewer than 65,000 clones, about 88% of which are singletons, and about 3.2% rests with the top ten. This sample was included in a study of PD-L1 blockade in urothelial cancer. Overall study context: Blood drawn 3 weeks (second dose) and 6 weeks after treatment start was analyzed.

The time point denotes: pretreatment peripheral blood. Each patient presented with locally advanced or metastatic urothelial carcinoma. The TCR sequence derives from a man aged 70 or older with urothelial cancer. This material consisted of PBMCs, taken around atezolizumab (anti-PD-L1) treatment.

The CDR3 sequence: CASSPTTGAQGYTF. The DNA for the CDR3 is TGTGCCAGCAGCCCAACCACAGGGGCTCAGGGCTACACCTTC. This chain joins TRBV7-9 and TRBJ1-2, with 7 bases fitting TRBD1. V lost 5 bases and J lost 8; bases outside the gene matches: 11. This CDR3 comprises 14 residues. Looked up from germline, CDR1 is SEHNR and CDR2 is FQNEAQ (reference sequence).